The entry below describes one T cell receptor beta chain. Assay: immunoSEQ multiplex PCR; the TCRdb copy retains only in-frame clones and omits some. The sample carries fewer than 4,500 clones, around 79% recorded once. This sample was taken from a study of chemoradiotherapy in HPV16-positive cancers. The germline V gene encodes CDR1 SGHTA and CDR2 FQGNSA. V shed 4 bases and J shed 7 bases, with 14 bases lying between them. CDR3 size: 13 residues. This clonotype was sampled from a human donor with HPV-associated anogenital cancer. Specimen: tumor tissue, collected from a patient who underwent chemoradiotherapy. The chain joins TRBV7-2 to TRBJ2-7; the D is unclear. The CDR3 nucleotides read TGTGCCAGCAGCTCCACCCAAGGGCTAGAGCAGTACTTC. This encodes CASSSTQGLEQYF. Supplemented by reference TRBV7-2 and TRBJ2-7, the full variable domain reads GAGVSQSPSNKVTEKGKDVELRCDPISGHTALYWYRQSLGQGLEFLIYFQGNSAPDKSGLPSDRFSAERTGGSVSTLTIQRTQQEDSAVYLCASSSTQGLEQYFGPGTRLTVT.